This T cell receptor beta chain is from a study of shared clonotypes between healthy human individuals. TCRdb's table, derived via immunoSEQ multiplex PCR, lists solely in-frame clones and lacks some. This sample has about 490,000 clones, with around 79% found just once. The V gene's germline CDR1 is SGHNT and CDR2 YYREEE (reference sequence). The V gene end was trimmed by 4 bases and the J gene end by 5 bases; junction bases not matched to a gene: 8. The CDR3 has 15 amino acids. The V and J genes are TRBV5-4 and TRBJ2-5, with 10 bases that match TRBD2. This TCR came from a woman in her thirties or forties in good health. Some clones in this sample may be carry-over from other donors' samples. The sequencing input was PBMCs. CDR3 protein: CASSNLAGDWETQYF. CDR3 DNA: TGTGCCAGCAGCAACCTAGCGGGAGATTGGGAGACCCAGTACTTC.